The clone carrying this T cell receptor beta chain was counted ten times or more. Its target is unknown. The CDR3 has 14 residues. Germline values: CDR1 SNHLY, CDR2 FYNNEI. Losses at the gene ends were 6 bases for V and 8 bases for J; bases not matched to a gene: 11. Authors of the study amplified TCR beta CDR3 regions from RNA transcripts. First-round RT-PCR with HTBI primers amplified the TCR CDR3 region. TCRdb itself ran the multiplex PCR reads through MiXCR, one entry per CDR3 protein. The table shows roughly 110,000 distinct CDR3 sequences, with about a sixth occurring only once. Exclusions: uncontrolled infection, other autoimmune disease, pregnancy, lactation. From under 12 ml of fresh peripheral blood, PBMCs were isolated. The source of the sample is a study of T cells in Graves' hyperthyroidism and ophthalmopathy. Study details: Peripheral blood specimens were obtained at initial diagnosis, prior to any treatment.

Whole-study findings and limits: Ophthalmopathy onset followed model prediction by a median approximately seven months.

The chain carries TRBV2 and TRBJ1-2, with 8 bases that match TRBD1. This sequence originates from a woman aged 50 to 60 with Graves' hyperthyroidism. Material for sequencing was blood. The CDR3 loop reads CASRVQGEVFGYTF. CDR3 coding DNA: TGTGCCAGCAGGGTACAGGGGGAAGTATTCGGCTACACCTTC.